This T cell receptor (beta chain) is from a study of shared clonotypes between healthy human individuals. The CDR3 loop spans 12 amino acids. The germline V gene has CDR1 LNHDA and CDR2 SQIVND (reference sequence). V was clipped by 10 bases and J by 3 bases; unmatched bases: 5. Repertoires were generated with immunoSEQ multiplex PCR, while TCRdb's copy carries only in-frame clones and drops some. The data contain some 200,000 clones, 85% to 95% of them seen just once; the ten biggest clones take up about 0.067%. The clonotype comes from a woman aged 25 to 39 in good health. The sequenced sample consisted of naive CD4+ T cells sorted from blood. Subset described: CD45RA+ positively selected. This rearrangement joins TRBV19 to TRBJ1-2; 7 nucleotides agree with TRBD1. For the CDR3, the DNA is TGTGCCACCTTGGGACAGCACTATGGCTACACCTTC. It is translated as CATLGQHYGYTF.